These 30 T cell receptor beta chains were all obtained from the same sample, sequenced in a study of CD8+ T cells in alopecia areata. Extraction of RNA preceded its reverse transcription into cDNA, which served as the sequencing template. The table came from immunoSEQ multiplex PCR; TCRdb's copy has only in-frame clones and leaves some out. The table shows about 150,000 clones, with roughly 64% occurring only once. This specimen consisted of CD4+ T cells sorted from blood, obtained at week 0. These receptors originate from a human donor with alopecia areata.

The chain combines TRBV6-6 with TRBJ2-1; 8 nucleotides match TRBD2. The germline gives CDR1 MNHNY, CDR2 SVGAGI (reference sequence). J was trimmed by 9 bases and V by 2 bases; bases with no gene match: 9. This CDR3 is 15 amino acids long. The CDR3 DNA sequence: TGTGCCAGCAGTTACAGACGTATTGCGGGGGGTGAGCAGTTCTTC. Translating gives CASSYRRIAGGEQFF.

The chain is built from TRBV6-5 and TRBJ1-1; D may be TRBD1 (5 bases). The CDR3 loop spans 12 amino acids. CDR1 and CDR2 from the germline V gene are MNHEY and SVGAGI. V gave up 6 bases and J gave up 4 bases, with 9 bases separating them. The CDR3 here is CASRKGTTEAFF. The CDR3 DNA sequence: TGTGCCAGCAGAAAGGGGACCACTGAAGCTTTCTTT.

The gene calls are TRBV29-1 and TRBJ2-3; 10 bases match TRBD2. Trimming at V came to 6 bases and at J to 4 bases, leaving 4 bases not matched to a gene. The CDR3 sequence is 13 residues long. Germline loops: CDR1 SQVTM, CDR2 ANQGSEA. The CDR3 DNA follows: TGCAGCGTGAGAGCGGGGGGGGCAGATACGCAGTATTTT. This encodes CSVRAGGADTQYF.

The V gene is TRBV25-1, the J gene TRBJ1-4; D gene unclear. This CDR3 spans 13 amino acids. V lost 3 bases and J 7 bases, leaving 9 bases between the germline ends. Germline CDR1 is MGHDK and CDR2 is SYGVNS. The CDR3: CASSEVPGEKLFF. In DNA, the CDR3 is TGTGCCAGCAGTGAGGTACCGGGTGAAAAACTGTTTTTT.

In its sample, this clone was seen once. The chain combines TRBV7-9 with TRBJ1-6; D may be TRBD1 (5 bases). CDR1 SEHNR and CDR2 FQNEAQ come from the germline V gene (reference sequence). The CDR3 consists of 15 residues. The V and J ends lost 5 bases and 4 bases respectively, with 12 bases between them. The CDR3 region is CASSPLGHYNSPLHF. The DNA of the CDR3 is TGTGCCAGCAGCCCACTCGGACATTATAATTCACCCCTCCACTTT.

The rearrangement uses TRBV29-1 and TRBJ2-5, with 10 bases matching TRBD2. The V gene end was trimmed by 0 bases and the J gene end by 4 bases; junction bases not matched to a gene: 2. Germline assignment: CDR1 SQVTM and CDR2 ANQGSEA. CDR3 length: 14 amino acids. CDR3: CSVEEAGGRETQYF. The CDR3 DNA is TGCAGCGTTGAAGAAGCGGGGGGGCGAGAGACCCAGTACTTC.

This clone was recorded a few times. The CDR3 DNA sequence: TGTGCCATCAGTGTTGTAAGGAGCAATCAGCCCCAGCATTTT. Protein: CAISVVRSNQPQHF. The chain joins TRBV10-3 to TRBJ1-5; D remains ambiguous. Germline loops: CDR1 ENHRY, CDR2 SYGVKD. The CDR3 is 14 residues long. The germline V and J ends were trimmed by 4 bases and 1 base, with 8 bases remaining between them.

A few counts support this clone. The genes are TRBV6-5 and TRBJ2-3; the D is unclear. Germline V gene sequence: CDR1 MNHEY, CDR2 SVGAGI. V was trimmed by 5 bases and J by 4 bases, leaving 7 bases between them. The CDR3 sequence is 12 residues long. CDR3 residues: CASSPAPDTQYF. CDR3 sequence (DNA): TGTGCCAGCAGTCCTGCCCCAGATACGCAGTATTTT.

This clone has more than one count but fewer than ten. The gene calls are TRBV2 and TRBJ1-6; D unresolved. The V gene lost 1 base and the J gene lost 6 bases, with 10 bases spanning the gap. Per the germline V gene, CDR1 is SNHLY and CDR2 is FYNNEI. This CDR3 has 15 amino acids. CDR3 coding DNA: TGTGCCAGCAGTGAAGACGCGACCCTTAATTCACCCCTCCACTTT. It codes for CASSEDATLNSPLHF.

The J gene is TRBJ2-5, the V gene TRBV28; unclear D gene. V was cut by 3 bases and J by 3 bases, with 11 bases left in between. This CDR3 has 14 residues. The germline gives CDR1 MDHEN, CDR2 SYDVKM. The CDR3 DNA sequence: TGTGCCAGCAGTTTCCTCGGAACAGAAGAGACCCAGTACTTC. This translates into CASSFLGTEETQYF.

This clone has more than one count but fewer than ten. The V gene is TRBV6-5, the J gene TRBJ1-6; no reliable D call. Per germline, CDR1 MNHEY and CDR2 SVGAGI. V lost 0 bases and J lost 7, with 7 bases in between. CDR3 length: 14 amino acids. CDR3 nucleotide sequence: TGTGCCAGCAGTTACTCTTCGGAGAATTCACCCCTCCACTTT. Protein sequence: CASSYSSENSPLHF.

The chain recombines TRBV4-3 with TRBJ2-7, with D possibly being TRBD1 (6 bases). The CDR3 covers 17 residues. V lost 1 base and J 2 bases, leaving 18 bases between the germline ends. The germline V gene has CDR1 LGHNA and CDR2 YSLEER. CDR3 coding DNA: TGCGCCAGCAGCCAAGGTAGAAGCACAGGGTATACCTACGAGCAGTACTTC. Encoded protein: CASSQGRSTGYTYEQYF.

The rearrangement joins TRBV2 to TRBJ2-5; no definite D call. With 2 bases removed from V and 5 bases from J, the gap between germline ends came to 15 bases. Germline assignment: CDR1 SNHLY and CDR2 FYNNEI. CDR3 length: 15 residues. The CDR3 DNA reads TGTGCCAGCAGTGAACAAGCGAGCGTTTTTGAGACCCAGTACTTC. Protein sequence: CASSEQASVFETQYF.

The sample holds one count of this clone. CDR3 sequence reads: CSVETGPVGVLFF. DNA for the CDR3: TGCAGCGTAGAGACAGGGCCTGTTGGGGTACTGTTTTTT. This chain links TRBV29-1 with TRBJ1-4; 7 nucleotides match TRBD1. Germline lookup yields CDR1 SQVTM and CDR2 ANQGSEA. The ends lost 6 bases at V and 13 bases at J; junction bases unmatched: 14. The CDR3 spans 13 residues.

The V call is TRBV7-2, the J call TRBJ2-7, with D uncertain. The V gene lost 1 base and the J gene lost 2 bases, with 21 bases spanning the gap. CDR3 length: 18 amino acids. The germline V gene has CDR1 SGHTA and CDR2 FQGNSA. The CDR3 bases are TGTGCCAGCAGCTTAGTCTTGGCGGTCGGGCATACACCCTACGAGCAGTACTTC. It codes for CASSLVLAVGHTPYEQYF.

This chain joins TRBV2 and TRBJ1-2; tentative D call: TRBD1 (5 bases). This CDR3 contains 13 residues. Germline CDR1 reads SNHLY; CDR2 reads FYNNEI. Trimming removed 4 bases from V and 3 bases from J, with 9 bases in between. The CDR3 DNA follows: TGTGCCAGCAGTGGGGACGAGTACTATGGCTACACCTTC. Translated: CASSGDEYYGYTF.

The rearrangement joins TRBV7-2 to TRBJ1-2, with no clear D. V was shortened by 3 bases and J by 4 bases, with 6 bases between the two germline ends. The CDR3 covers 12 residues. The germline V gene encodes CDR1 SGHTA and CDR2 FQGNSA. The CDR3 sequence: CASSLDSYGYTF. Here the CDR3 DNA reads TGTGCCAGCAGCTTGGATAGCTATGGCTACACCTTC.

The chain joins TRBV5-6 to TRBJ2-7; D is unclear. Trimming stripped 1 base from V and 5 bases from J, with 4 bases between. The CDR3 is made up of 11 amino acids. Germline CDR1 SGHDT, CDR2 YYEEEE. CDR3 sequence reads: CASSLMNEQYF. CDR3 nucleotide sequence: TGTGCCAGCAGCTTGATGAACGAGCAGTACTTC. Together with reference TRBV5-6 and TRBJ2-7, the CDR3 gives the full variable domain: DAGVTQSPTHLIKTRGQQVTLRCSPKSGHDTVSWYQQALGQGPQFIFQYYEEEERQRGNFPDRFSGHQFPNYSSELNVNALLLGDSALYLCASSLMNEQYFGPGTRLTVT.

CDR3 loop: CASSLREQGANSPLHF. The CDR3 bases are TGCGCCAGCAGCTTGCGAGAACAGGGGGCGAATTCACCCCTCCACTTT. This chain connects TRBV5-1 to TRBJ1-6; 9 bases align to TRBD1. There are 16 residues in the CDR3. The germline V gene has CDR1 SGHRS and CDR2 YFSETQ. The junction had 6 bases not matched to a gene; V was cut back by 1 base and J by 7 bases.

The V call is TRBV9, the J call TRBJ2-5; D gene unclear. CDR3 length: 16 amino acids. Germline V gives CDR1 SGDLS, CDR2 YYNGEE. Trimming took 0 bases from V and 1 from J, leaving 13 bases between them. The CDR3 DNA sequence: TGTGCCAGCAGCGTAGCGGTTCTAGGCCTCCAAGAGACCCAGTACTTC. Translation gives CASSVAVLGLQETQYF. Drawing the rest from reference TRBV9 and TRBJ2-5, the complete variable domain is DSGVTQTPKHLITATGQRVTLRCSPRSGDLSVYWYQQSLDQGLQFLIQYYNGEERAKGNILERFSAQQFPDLHSELNLSSLELGDSALYFCASSVAVLGLQETQYFGPGTRLLVL.

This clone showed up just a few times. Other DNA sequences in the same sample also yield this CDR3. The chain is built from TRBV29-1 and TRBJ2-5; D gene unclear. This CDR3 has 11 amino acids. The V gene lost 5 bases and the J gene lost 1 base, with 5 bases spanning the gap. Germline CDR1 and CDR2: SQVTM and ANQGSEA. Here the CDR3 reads CSVMVQETQYF. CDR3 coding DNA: TGCAGCGTTATGGTCCAAGAGACCCAGTACTTC. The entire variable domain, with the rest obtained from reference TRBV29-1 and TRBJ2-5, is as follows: SAVISQKPSRDICQRGTSLTIQCQVDSQVTMMFWYRQQPGQSLTLIATANQGSEATYESGFVIDKFPISRPNLTFSTLTVSNMSPEDSSIYLCSVMVQETQYFGPGTRLLVL.

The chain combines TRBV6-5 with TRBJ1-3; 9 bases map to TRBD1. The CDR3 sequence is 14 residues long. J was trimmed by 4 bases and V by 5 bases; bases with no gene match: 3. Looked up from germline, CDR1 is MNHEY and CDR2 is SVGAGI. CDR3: CASSQTGGGNTIYF. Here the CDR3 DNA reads TGTGCCAGCAGTCAAACAGGGGGCGGAAACACCATATATTTT.

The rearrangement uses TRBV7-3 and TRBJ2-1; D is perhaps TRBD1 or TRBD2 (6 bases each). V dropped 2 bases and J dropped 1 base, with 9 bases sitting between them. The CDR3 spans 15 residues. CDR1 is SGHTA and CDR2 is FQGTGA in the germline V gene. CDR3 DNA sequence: TGTGCCAGCAGCTTAGAGGGGGGATCCTACAATGAGCAGTTCTTC. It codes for CASSLEGGSYNEQFF.

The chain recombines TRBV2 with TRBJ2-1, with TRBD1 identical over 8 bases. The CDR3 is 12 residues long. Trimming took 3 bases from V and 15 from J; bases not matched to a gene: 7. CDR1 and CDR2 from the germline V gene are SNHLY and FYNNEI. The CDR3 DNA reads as TGTGCCAGCAGTGATCAGGGGGCGCTTACGTTCTTC. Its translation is CASSDQGALTFF.

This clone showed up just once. CDR3 protein: CASSRGQIYGYTF. CDR3 in DNA: TGTGCCAGCAGCCGCGGACAGATCTATGGCTACACCTTC. V and J are TRBV5-6 and TRBJ1-2; D perhaps matches TRBD1 (6 bases). The germline gives CDR1 SGHDT, CDR2 YYEEEE. V was trimmed by 4 bases and J by 4 bases, leaving 11 bases between them. The CDR3 covers 13 residues.

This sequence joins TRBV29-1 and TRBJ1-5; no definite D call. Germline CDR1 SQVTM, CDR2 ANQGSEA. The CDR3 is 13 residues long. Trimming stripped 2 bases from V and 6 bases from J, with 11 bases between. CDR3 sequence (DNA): TGCAGCGTTGAATTAGGAGTTGGTCAGCCCCAGCATTTT. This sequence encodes CSVELGVGQPQHF.

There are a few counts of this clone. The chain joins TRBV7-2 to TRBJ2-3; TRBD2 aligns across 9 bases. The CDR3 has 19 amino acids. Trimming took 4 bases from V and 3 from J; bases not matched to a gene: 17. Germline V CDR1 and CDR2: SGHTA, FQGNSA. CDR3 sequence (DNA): TGTGCCAGCAGCTGGGGCCCTGGCGGGGGGGCGGATAGAACAGATACGCAGTATTTT. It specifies CASSWGPGGGADRTDTQYF.

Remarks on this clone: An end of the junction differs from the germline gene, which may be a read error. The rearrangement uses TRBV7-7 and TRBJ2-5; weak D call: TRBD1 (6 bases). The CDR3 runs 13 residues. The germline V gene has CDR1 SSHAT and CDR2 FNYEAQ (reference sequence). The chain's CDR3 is CASSLGGRGTQYF. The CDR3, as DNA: TGTGCTAGCAGCTTAGGGGGACGGGGGACCCAGTACTTC. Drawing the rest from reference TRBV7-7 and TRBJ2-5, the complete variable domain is GAGVSQSPRYKVTKRGQDVTLRCDPISSHATLYWYQQALGQGPEFLTYFNYEAQPDKSGLPSDRFSAERPEGSISTLTIQRTEQRDSAMYRCASSLGGRGTQYFGPGTRLLVL.

The CDR3 bases are TGTGCCAGCACCGAGGAGGGGGCAGGTGGCTACACCTTC. Translated: CASTEEGAGGYTF. J is TRBJ1-2 and V is TRBV2, with 7 bases identical to TRBD1. CDR1 and CDR2 from the germline V gene are SNHLY and FYNNEI. J was trimmed by 7 bases and V by 7 bases; bases with no gene match: 9. The CDR3 totals 13 residues.

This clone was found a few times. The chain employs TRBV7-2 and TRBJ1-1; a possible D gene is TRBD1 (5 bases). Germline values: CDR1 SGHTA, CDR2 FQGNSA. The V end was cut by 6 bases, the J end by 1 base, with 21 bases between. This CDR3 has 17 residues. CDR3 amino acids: CASSSRFFEGRNTEAFF. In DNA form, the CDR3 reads TGTGCCAGCAGTTCCCGTTTTTTTGAGGGGCGGAACACTGAAGCTTTCTTT.